The sequence of this T cell receptor beta chain was determined in a study of T-cell memory formation after mild COVID-19. General study findings and limits: Whereas later expanders leaned CD4+, clones contracting day 15 to 85 showed a balanced CD4/CD8 makeup. Nothing showed for sure that second-wave clones peaking on day 37 were SARS-CoV-2 specific.

Notes on this clonotype: Its antigen is as yet unknown.

The CDR3 covers 13 residues. Trimming left V 5 bases short and J 6 bases short, with 14 bases between. Germline CDR1 and CDR2: SGHNT and YYREEE (reference sequence). TCRdb processed the 5' RACE reads anew with MiXCR; each CDR3 protein has one entry. Altogether about 560,000 distinct CDR3 sequences are present, about a fifth being singletons, with the ten largest covering roughly 9.1%. Sequencing was carried out using PBMCs or a T cell subset sorted from them (not recorded which). This TCR was recovered from an adult woman who had mild COVID-19 (a few samples of this study predate the infection). Cell type and time point are not known. The rearrangement joins TRBV5-4 to TRBJ2-5, with TRBD1 as a possible D gene (5 bases). In nucleotides, the CDR3 is TGTGCCAGCAGACTGCAGGGTAGGAAGACCCAGTACTTC. It is translated as CASRLQGRKTQYF.